These T cell receptor beta chains were read from a single sample in a study of blood T cell repertoires in COVID-19. TCRdb's copy holds only in-frame clones and misses some; the assay was immunoSEQ multiplex PCR. This table has 88,000 or so clones, roughly 82% appearing once. Source material: peripheral blood. The receptors were gathered from a man older than 75 with acute or convalescent COVID-19. Each CDR3 is given with its conserved first and last residue. A D gene is named only where the DNA matches it firmly. For some rows the clone size is stated as once, few or many, or as a class when expanded; others skip it.

v_call	clone_size	j_call	d_call	cdr3_aa	cdr3_nt
TRBV2	few	TRBJ1-6	TRBD1	CATKTGYSPLHF	TGTGCCACAAAGACAGGGTATTCACCCCTCCACTTT
TRBV5-4	once	TRBJ2-5	NA	CASSGAAGHQETQYF	TGTGCCAGCAGCGGGGCGGCCGGGCACCAAGAGACCCAGTACTTC
TRBV7-8	NA	TRBJ2-5	NA	CASSSGSLQETQYF	TGTGCCAGCAGCTCGGGGTCGCTCCAAGAGACCCAGTACTTC
TRBV10-1	NA	TRBJ1-2	NA	CASSDGQGVDGYTF	TGCGCCAGCAGTGACGGCCAGGGTGTGGATGGCTACACCTTC
TRBV6-5	few	TRBJ1-5	NA	CASSPEVGLGQPQHF	TGTGCCAGTTCTCCCGAGGTGGGGCTAGGTCAGCCCCAGCATTTT
TRBV7-6	few	TRBJ2-7	NA	CASSFGGASSYEQYF	TGTGCCAGCAGCTTCGGCGGGGCCAGCTCCTACGAGCAGTACTTC
TRBV11-3	NA	TRBJ2-1	NA	CASSLGANNEQFF	TGTGCCAGCAGCTTAGGGGCAAACAATGAGCAGTTCTTC
TRBV9	NA	TRBJ1-6	TRBD1	CASSAVGQTNSPLHF	TGTGCCAGCAGCGCGGTGGGACAGACAAATTCACCCCTCCACTTT
TRBV6-2/TRBV6-3	NA	TRBJ1-1	NA	CASSYSNLGARRAFF	TGTGCCAGCAGTTACTCGAACCTGGGAGCTCGGAGGGCTTTCTTT
TRBV6-1	once	TRBJ1-6	TRBD1	CASSEVGQGANSPLHF	TGTGCCAGCAGTGAGGTGGGACAGGGGGCAAATTCACCCCTCCACTTT
TRBV29-1	NA	TRBJ2-5	TRBD1	CSVNPGGQETQYF	TGCAGCGTGAACCCAGGGGGTCAAGAGACCCAGTACTTC
TRBV12-5	NA	TRBJ1-2	NA	CASGLATNYGYTF	TGTGCTAGTGGTTTGGCCACAAACTATGGCTACACCTTC
TRBV6-4	NA	TRBJ2-3	NA	CASSDSISTDTQYF	TGTGCCAGCAGTGACTCTATTAGTACAGATACGCAGTATTTT
TRBV5-4	once	TRBJ2-5	TRBD1	CASRPGDRGGETQYF	TGTGCCAGCAGGCCCGGGGACAGGGGAGGGGAGACCCAGTACTTC
TRBV5-6	few	TRBJ1-1	NA	CASKRDTEAFF	TGTGCCAGCAAGAGGGACACTGAAGCTTTCTTT
TRBV5-1	NA	TRBJ2-5	TRBD2	CASKRTSGGPGETQYF	TGCGCCAGCAAAAGAACTAGCGGGGGCCCAGGGGAGACCCAGTACTTC
TRBV2	NA	TRBJ2-1	TRBD1	CASSRGQGYEQFF	TGTGCCAGCAGTCGGGGACAGGGCTATGAGCAGTTCTTC
TRBV7-7	NA	TRBJ2-5	TRBD2	CASSAGGYETQYF	TGTGCTAGCAGCGCGGGGGGTTATGAGACCCAGTACTTC
TRBV27	NA	TRBJ1-2	TRBD1	CASRSGGGYTF	TGTGCCAGCAGGTCAGGGGGTGGCTACACCTTC
TRBV15	NA	TRBJ1-1	TRBD1	CATTKGGQGRGTEAFF	TGTGCCACCACCAAGGGGGGACAGGGGAGGGGTACTGAAGCTTTCTTT
TRBV2	NA	TRBJ1-2	NA	CASSDRQENYGYTF	TGTGCCAGCAGTGATAGACAGGAAAACTATGGCTACACCTTC
TRBV7-3	NA	TRBJ1-2	TRBD1	CASSLTGQGADSYGYTF	TGTGCCAGCAGCTTAACGGGACAGGGGGCTGATAGCTATGGCTACACCTTC
TRBV7-6	once	TRBJ2-1	NA	CASSLFGGAGYNEQFF	TGTGCCAGCAGCTTATTTGGAGGGGCGGGGTACAATGAGCAGTTCTTC
TRBV18	NA	TRBJ1-4	NA	CASSATEPTNEKLFF	TGTGCCAGCTCAGCGACTGAACCAACTAATGAAAAACTGTTTTTT
TRBV19	NA	TRBJ1-2	NA	CASSIAGQNYTF	TGTGCCAGTAGTATAGCAGGGCAGAACTACACCTTC
TRBV4-1	NA	TRBJ2-2	TRBD1	CASSQEQGYTGELFF	TGCGCCAGCAGCCAAGAACAGGGGTACACCGGGGAGCTGTTTTTT
TRBV19	NA	TRBJ2-2	TRBD2	CATESLAGGPGELFF	TGTGCCACCGAATCACTAGCGGGGGGGCCCGGGGAGCTGTTTTTT
TRBV21-1	NA	TRBJ1-3	NA	CASSKGSGDGIGNTIYF	TGTGCCAGCAGCAAGGGGAGTGGGGATGGGATTGGAAACACCATATATTTT
TRBV2	NA	TRBJ1-5	TRBD1	CASSQGGQAGQPQHF	TGTGCCAGCAGCCAGGGTGGACAGGCTGGTCAGCCCCAGCATTTT
TRBV3-1/TRBV3-2	NA	TRBJ2-1	TRBD1	CASSQDTWGTDSYNEQFF	TGTGCCAGCAGCCAAGATACCTGGGGGACAGACTCCTACAATGAGCAGTTCTTC
TRBV15	NA	TRBJ1-1	NA	CATSRVGPFTGWRNTEAFF	TGTGCCACCAGCAGAGTTGGGCCCTTTACAGGGTGGCGGAACACTGAAGCTTTCTTT
TRBV28	NA	TRBJ2-1	TRBD1	CASSLEAPGQGFF	TGTGCCAGCAGCTTGGAGGCTCCGGGACAGGGGTTCTTC
TRBV4-1	NA	TRBJ2-3	TRBD2	CASSRTSGGGTSSTDTQYF	TGCGCCAGCAGTCGGACTAGCGGGGGGGGCACCTCTAGCACAGATACGCAGTATTTT
TRBV6-4	NA	TRBJ2-6	NA	CASSDDTGANVLTF	TGTGCCAGCAGTGACGACACTGGGGCCAACGTCCTGACTTTC
TRBV5-1	NA	TRBJ2-3	NA	CASSFRGSRTTSTDTQYF	TGCGCCAGCAGCTTTCGGGGGTCTAGGACCACTAGCACAGATACGCAGTATTTT
TRBV6-5	NA	TRBJ1-4	TRBD1	CASSSGTEVRKLFF	TGTGCCAGCAGTTCCGGGACAGAGGTCCGAAAACTGTTTTTT
TRBV7-6	NA	TRBJ2-5	NA	CASSFGGGDQETQYF	TGTGCCAGCAGCTTTGGAGGAGGGGACCAAGAGACCCAGTACTTC
TRBV18	NA	TRBJ2-5	TRBD2	CASSPSLAGSQETQYF	TGTGCCAGCTCACCATCGTTAGCGGGGAGTCAAGAGACCCAGTACTTC
TRBV3-1/TRBV3-2	NA	TRBJ2-7	TRBD2	CASSQRGGSYEQYF	TGTGCCAGCAGCCAGCGGGGGGGCTCCTACGAGCAGTACTTC
TRBV7-9	NA	TRBJ2-7	TRBD1	CASSLVMGQLREQYF	TGTGCCAGCAGCTTAGTGATGGGACAGTTAAGGGAGCAGTACTTC
TRBV4-1	NA	TRBJ1-5	NA	CASSPAAFSNQPQHF	TGCGCCAGCAGCCCAGCGGCTTTTAGCAATCAGCCCCAGCATTTT
TRBV7-6	NA	TRBJ2-7	TRBD2	CASTSGTSGVRGEQYF	TGTGCCAGCACCTCCGGGACTAGCGGGGTGCGAGGCGAGCAGTACTTC